This T cell receptor beta chain was captured in a study of breast tumors, draining lymph nodes, adjacent tissues. The CDR3 is made up of 15 amino acids. V was pared by 9 bases and J by 4 bases, with 13 bases of the junction left unmatched. MiXCR, applied by TCRdb to the multiplex PCR reads, yields one record per CDR3 protein. In the table there are more than 250,000 distinct CDR3 sequences, roughly 31% of which are singletons. The lymph nodes were axillary draining lymph nodes from breast cancer patients. The receptor's source is a female donor with breast cancer. Some clones in this sample may be carry-over from other donors' samples. The V and J genes are TRBV12-3 or TRBV12-4 and TRBJ1-2; the match to TRBD1 covers 8 bases. The sample comprised axillary lymph node tissue. The CDR3 loop is CARPEGNRGSYGYTF. The CDR3 DNA sequence: TGTGCCAGGCCTGAAGGGAACAGGGGGTCCTATGGCTACACCTTC.